A selection of T cell receptor beta chains follows, all from one sample in a study of T cell repertoires in cytomegalovirus infection. TCRdb re-derived calls from the reads in MiXCR, one entry per CDR3 protein. The data contain about 210,000 distinct CDR3 sequences, 6% to 8% of them seen just once; the ten biggest clones take up 5.5% to 8%. Specimen: PBMCs. All receptors come from a human donor in good health (CMV status not recorded). Some clones in this sample may be carry-over from other donors' samples. Each CDR3 is given with its conserved first and last residue. D genes are given only for firm matches. Clone size appears in some rows only: once, few, many, or a class for an expanded clone.

TRBD1	TRBV6-2/TRBV6-3	many	TRBJ2-7	CASSGTGVSYEQYF	TGTGCCAGCAGCGGGACAGGGGTCTCCTACGAGCAGTACTTC
TRBD1	TRBV29-1	many	TRBJ1-2	CSVARDRGRRLGGYTF	TGCAGCGTGGCCCGGGACAGGGGGCGCAGATTGGGCGGCTACACCTTC
.	TRBV7-8	many	TRBJ1-5	CASSLFILQPQHF	TGTGCCAGCAGCTTATTTATTTTGCAGCCCCAGCATTTT
TRBD1	TRBV28	many	TRBJ2-3	CATSDRGNTQYF	TGTGCCACCTCGGACAGGGGGAATACGCAGTATTTT
TRBD2	TRBV6-2/TRBV6-3	many	TRBJ2-1	CASSYEILAGGGNEQFF	TGTGCCAGCAGTTACGAGATATTAGCGGGGGGGGGGAATGAGCAGTTCTTC
.	TRBV20-1	many	TRBJ1-1	CSATLITAFF	TGCAGTGCTACCCTGATTACGGCTTTCTTT
.	TRBV5-6	many	TRBJ1-5	CASTSGGLNQPQHF	TGTGCCAGCACTTCGGGGGGGTTGAATCAGCCCCAGCATTTT
TRBD2	TRBV10-2	many	TRBJ2-2	CASNLAGNTGELFF	TGCGCCAGCAACCTAGCGGGAAACACCGGGGAGCTGTTTTTT
TRBD1	TRBV28	many	TRBJ2-7	CASSQLRDRGSYEQYF	TGTGCCAGCAGTCAACTCCGGGACAGGGGTTCCTACGAGCAGTACTTC
TRBD1	TRBV28	many	TRBJ2-7	CASSHRGIHEQYF	TGTGCCAGCAGTCACAGGGGAATCCACGAGCAGTACTTC
TRBD1	TRBV7-2	many	TRBJ1-2	CASSSRQGPDGYTF	TGTGCCAGCAGCTCAAGACAGGGACCCGATGGCTACACCTTC
TRBD1	TRBV9	many	TRBJ1-1	CASSAGSTGGYGTEAFF	TGTGCCAGCAGCGCCGGGAGCACAGGGGGATATGGCACTGAAGCTTTCTTT
TRBD2	TRBV2	many	TRBJ2-3	CASSELAGGQDTQYF	TGTGCCAGCAGTGAACTGGCGGGGGGGCAAGATACGCAGTATTTT
.	TRBV24-1	few	TRBJ2-1	CATSDPVGGKGDEQFF	TGTGCCACCAGTGATCCGGTGGGCGGGAAAGGGGATGAGCAGTTCTTC
.	TRBV4-2	few	TRBJ1-1	CASSHQRGAGTEAFF	TGTGCCAGCAGCCATCAAAGGGGGGCGGGCACTGAAGCTTTCTTT
TRBD2	TRBV18	few	TRBJ2-7	CASSPPTSGLAREQYF	TGTGCCAGCTCACCCCCGACTAGCGGGCTCGCCAGGGAGCAGTACTTC
.	TRBV7-9	.	TRBJ1-1	CASSRPKQLNTEAFF	TGTGCCAGCAGCCGCCCCAAACAGCTGAACACTGAAGCTTTCTTT
TRBD1	TRBV28	many	TRBJ1-3	CASKTGGEGNTIYF	TGTGCCAGCAAAACAGGGGGCGAAGGAAACACCATATATTTT
TRBD1	TRBV9	many	TRBJ2-1	CASSVGPGQGLNEQFF	TGTGCCAGCAGCGTAGGCCCGGGACAGGGGCTTAATGAGCAGTTCTTC
.	TRBV7-2	many	TRBJ1-2	CASSLSPGNYGYTF	TGTGCCAGCAGCTTATCTCCAGGGAACTATGGCTACACCTTC
TRBD2	TRBV19	many	TRBJ2-5	CASSSQPPGRLAGDQETQYF	TGTGCCAGTAGTTCCCAGCCCCCTGGGAGACTAGCGGGGGACCAAGAGACCCAGTACTTC
TRBD1	TRBV12-3/TRBV12-4	.	TRBJ1-2	CTSSQGAGYTF	TGTACCAGCAGCCAGGGGGCCGGCTACACCTTC
.	TRBV7-2	many	TRBJ1-1	CASSLRGRENTEAFF	TGTGCCAGCAGCTTACGTGGGAGGGAGAACACTGAAGCTTTCTTT
.	TRBV20-1	.	TRBJ1-1	CSASNTRAFF	TGCAGTGCTAGTAACACTCGGGCTTTCTTT
.	TRBV29-1	many	TRBJ1-3	CSVSSGNTIYF	TGCAGCGTGAGCTCTGGAAACACCATATATTTT
.	TRBV5-1	many	TRBJ1-1	CASSLVAAGTEAFF	TGCGCCAGCAGCTTGGTGGCAGCGGGGACTGAAGCTTTCTTT
TRBD1	TRBV4-1	many	TRBJ2-7	CASSQGPGRGPLYEQCF	TGCGCCAGCAGCCAGGGGCCGGGAAGGGGGCCCCTCTACGAGCAGTGCTTC
.	TRBV7-2	many	TRBJ2-1	CASSPGQGLNEQFF	TGTGCCAGCAGCCCTGGGCAGGGCCTTAATGAGCAGTTCTTC
TRBD1	TRBV19	many	TRBJ2-5	CASRPGQQETQYF	TGTGCCAGTCGCCCGGGACAGCAAGAGACCCAGTACTTC
.	TRBV7-2	.	TRBJ1-6	CASSLGHGGPLHF	TGTGCCAGCAGCTTAGGACACGGCGGTCCCCTCCACTTT
.	TRBV4-3	few	TRBJ2-7	CASSQGGHHYEQYF	TGCGCCAGCAGCCAGGGTGGACACCACTACGAGCAGTACTTC
.	TRBV5-5	many	TRBJ2-1	CASSLGMLSYNEQFF	TGTGCCAGCAGCTTGGGGATGCTCTCCTACAATGAGCAGTTCTTC
TRBD1	TRBV7-2	many	TRBJ1-2	CASSLAGQNYGYTF	TGTGCCAGCAGCTTAGCGGGACAGAACTATGGCTACACCTTC
.	TRBV20-1	.	TRBJ1-5	CSARDLLGNQPQHF	TGCAGTGCTAGAGATTTATTAGGCAATCAGCCCCAGCATTTT
.	TRBV20-1	many	TRBJ2-3	CSAPLSPDTDTQYF	TGCAGTGCCCCCTTATCCCCGGACACAGATACGCAGTATTTT
TRBD1	TRBV14	few	TRBJ1-1	CASSLWTGLTNTEAFF	TGTGCCAGCAGCTTATGGACAGGGCTAACGAACACTGAAGCTTTCTTT
.	TRBV11-2	.	TRBJ1-1	CASSLVSRQSEAFF	TGTGCCAGCAGCTTAGTATCTCGACAGTCAGAAGCTTTCTTT
.	TRBV5-1	.	TRBJ1-1	CASSLEPGAATEAFF	TGCGCCAGCAGCTTGGAACCAGGGGCGGCCACTGAAGCTTTCTTT
TRBD1	TRBV20-1	many	TRBJ2-3	CSASAGGDRGPSTDTQYF	TGCAGTGCTAGCGCAGGAGGAGACAGGGGCCCTAGCACAGATACGCAGTATTTT
.	TRBV5-6	many	TRBJ1-4	CASSPFGGKLFF	TGTGCCAGCAGCCCATTTGGAGGAAAACTGTTTTTT
TRBD2	TRBV25-1	many	TRBJ2-1	CASSGGEASGVYNEQFF	TGTGCCAGCAGTGGAGGAGAGGCTAGCGGGGTTTACAATGAGCAGTTCTTC